The clone carrying this TCR beta chain was found a few times. The sample comes from a study of T-cell memory formation after mild COVID-19. Via MiXCR, TCRdb re-called the 5' RACE reads, giving one row per CDR3 protein. The profile shows roughly 150,000 distinct CDR3 sequences, roughly 13% of them singletons. The germline gives CDR1 MNHEY, CDR2 SVGAGI. V lost 4 bases and J lost 6; bases outside the gene matches: 5. The CDR3 extends over 13 amino acids. This receptor was obtained from a man aged 18-30 years who had mild COVID-19 (a few samples of this study predate the infection). Cell type and time point are not known. The genes are TRBV6-5 and TRBJ1-2; 7 bases line up with TRBD1. The sample taken for sequencing was PBMCs or a T cell subset sorted from them (not recorded which). CDR3 nucleotide sequence: TGTGCCAGCAGTTCCAGGGGGGTAGATGGCTACACCTTC. As protein: CASSSRGVDGYTF.